The clone carrying this T cell receptor beta chain was counted many times. Its antigen is currently unknown. This sample's treatment: oral pan-JAK inhibitor, 5-10 mg twice daily. Reverse transcribed after extraction, RNA yielded cDNA as the sequencing template. Clones were read by immunoSEQ multiplex PCR, and TCRdb kept only the in-frame ones, dropping some. The table includes 60,000 to 85,000 clones, around 29% detected once. Trimming cost V 8 bases and J 7 bases, with 11 bases left between them. The CDR3 has 11 residues. Germline loops: CDR1 SQVTM, CDR2 ANQGSEA. The sample belongs to a study of CD8+ T cells in alopecia areata. Study-wide background: The study gave treated patients oral tofacitinib at 5 to 10 mg twice daily. Study-level points and caveats: Scalp clonality, along with expanded CD8+ clones among the top 100, was significantly decreased by tofacitinib. Affected lesional scalp, above all in alopecia totalis/universalis, was more clonal than normal scalp. Persistence in scalp and blood during tofacitinib was observed for many expanded lesional clones.

This TCR derives from a human donor with alopecia areata. J is TRBJ2-2 and V is TRBV29-1, with D perhaps TRBD2 (5 bases). This specimen consisted of CD8+ T cells sorted from blood, obtained at week 4, from a patient treated with tofacitinib. DNA for the CDR3: TGCAGCCTCCGCGAGGGCGGGGAGCTGTTTTTT. It is translated as CSLREGGELFF.